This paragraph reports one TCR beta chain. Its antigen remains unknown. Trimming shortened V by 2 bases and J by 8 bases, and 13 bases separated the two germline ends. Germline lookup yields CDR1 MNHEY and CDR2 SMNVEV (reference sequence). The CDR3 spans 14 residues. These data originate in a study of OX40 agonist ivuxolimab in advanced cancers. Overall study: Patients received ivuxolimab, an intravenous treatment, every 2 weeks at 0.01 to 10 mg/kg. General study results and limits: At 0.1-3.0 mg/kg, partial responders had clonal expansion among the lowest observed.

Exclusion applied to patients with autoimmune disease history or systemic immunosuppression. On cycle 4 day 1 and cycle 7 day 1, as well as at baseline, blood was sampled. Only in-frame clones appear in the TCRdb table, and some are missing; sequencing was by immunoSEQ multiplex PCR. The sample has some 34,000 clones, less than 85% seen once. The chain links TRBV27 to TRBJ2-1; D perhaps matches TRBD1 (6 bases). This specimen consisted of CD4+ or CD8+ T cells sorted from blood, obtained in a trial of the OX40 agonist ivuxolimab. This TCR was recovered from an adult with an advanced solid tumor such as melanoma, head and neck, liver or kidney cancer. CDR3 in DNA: TGTGCCAGCAGTTTAAGGGACACTTCCTATGAGCAGTTCTTC. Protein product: CASSLRDTSYEQFF.